This entry describes one TCR beta chain. Its antigen target is currently unknown. No qualities accompany the bases; no much larger clone lies one base away. No treatment had been received by any patient before thyroid surgery. The study retrospectively analysed patient clinical samples collected from about 2012 to 2018 using T-cell receptor beta sequencing. The sample originates from a study of metastatic and nonmetastatic thyroid tumors (dated by TCRdb to the early 2020s). Concerning the study at large: The researchers compared repertoires between peripheral blood samples and tumor or nodule tissue samples from patients with malignant or benign thyroid disease.

The library was produced with PCR. The instrument was an Illumina HiSeq 4000. The TCR beta-chain CDR3 region of each patient was profiled by high-throughput sequencing. The source study handled its data this way. The researchers built a classifier to tell apart papillary thyroid cancer patients with distant metastasis, based on CDR3 differences among clinicopathological groups. Repertoire diversity was assessed with the Shannon index, and tumor-blood repertoire similarity with the Morisita-Horn index. In TCRdb, the public reads were trimmed at Q25 with fastp and aligned with MiXCR, with productive beta chains retained. What appears here as the V and J calls and clone size reflects TCRdb's work, not the paper's. For this sample the table gives roughly 16,000 clones, of which around 25% were detected only once. The ten top clones hold roughly 10% of the sample. Study-wide conclusions, independent of this receptor: TCR beta diversity was reported as significantly higher in malignant tumors than in benign nodules, in both blood and tumor samples.

The germline V and J ends show losses of 3 bases and 4 bases respectively, and no gene match explains 7 bases of the junction. The germline V gene supplies CDR1 LGHNA and CDR2 YNFKEQ. Inclusive of the bounding cysteine and phenylalanine, the CDR3 is 15 residues long. Here the CDR3 DNA is all that survives: 45 bases in frame from base 1. The sequence links TRBV4-2 to TRBJ2-3; 7 central nucleotides agree with TRBD2. This clonotype was sampled from a female donor with papillary thyroid cancer or a benign thyroid nodule (not recorded which). Some clones in this sample may be carry-over from other donors' samples. The source material was adjacent normal tissue. At the DNA level, the sequence is TGTGCCAGCAGCCAGACGGTGGGGGGGGCAGATACGCAGTATTTT. Translated, it reads CASSQTVGGADTQYF.